This TCR beta chain comes out of a study of blood T cell repertoires in COVID-19. Study-level information: Acute and convalescent COVID-19 samples came from the United States, Italy and Spain. T cells, B-cell-depleted T cells, or PBMCs provided the cDNA or gDNA that served as material.

Source study methods: Reference gene primers were amplified, and this amplification served to estimate nucleated cell counts. Profiling relied on immunoSEQ multiplex PCR, and the TCRdb table lists in-frame clones only, not all of them. The V and J calls and clone size are taken from that table; D and trimming were inferred from the DNA. The data show roughly 90,000 clones, with about 77% seen just once and roughly 15% held by the top ten. CDR3 length: 16 residues. V gave up 4 bases and J gave up 11 bases, with 22 bases separating them. Germline V gives CDR1 SGHRS, CDR2 YFSETQ. The sequenced sample was peripheral blood. This sequence joins TRBV5-1 and TRBJ1-6; D remains unclear. The TCR originated in a human donor in a cohort sampled during active COVID-19. CDR3 loop: CASSDAIGLTPAPLHF. The CDR3 DNA reads as TGCGCCAGCAGCGACGCTATCGGACTAACCCCTGCACCCCTCCACTTT.